The 6 T cell receptor beta chains listed next were all sequenced from one sample in a study of T cell changes during pregnancy in multiple sclerosis. Produced via immunoSEQ multiplex PCR; TCRdb's table is partial and in-frame only. Of tens of thousands of clones in the sample, about 92% were seen once. Sequenced material: CD4+ T cells from peripheral blood mononuclear cells, taken in the third trimester of pregnancy. Receptors were obtained from a female donor with multiple sclerosis, enrolled in a pregnancy study.

This chain links TRBV6-6 with TRBJ1-1, with D uncertain. This CDR3 contains 14 residues. Germline V gene sequence: CDR1 MNHNY, CDR2 SVGAGI (reference sequence). Trimming took 4 bases from V and 1 from J, leaving 10 bases between them. CDR3 nucleotides: TGTGCCAGCAGTTCGACAAGCTCGAACACTGAAGCTTTCTTT. As protein: CASSSTSSNTEAFF.

V and J are TRBV6-1 and TRBJ2-7, with unresolved D. This CDR3 has 12 amino acids. Trimming removed 8 bases at V and 5 bases at J, with 13 bases between. The germline gives CDR1 MNHNS, CDR2 SASEGT. The chain's CDR3 is CASLEVVDEQYF. DNA for the CDR3: TGTGCCAGCCTCGAAGTAGTCGACGAGCAGTACTTC.

The V call is TRBV4-1, the J call TRBJ1-3; no reliable D call. The ends were cut back, 0 bases at V and 3 bases at J, with 12 bases in the middle. The CDR3 consists of 16 residues. Per germline, CDR1 MGHRA and CDR2 YSYEKL. The CDR3 protein is CASSQDAAGFGNTIYF. CDR3 in DNA: TGCGCCAGCAGCCAAGATGCGGCGGGCTTTGGAAACACCATATATTTT.

As for this clone: One end of the junction varies from germline; a read error may be responsible. The chain has TRBV9 and TRBJ2-1; D not resolved. CDR1 is SGDLS, CDR2 YYNGEE, per germline. The CDR3 is 15 amino acids. This CDR3 is CASRKLLGSHNEQFF. CDR3 bases: TGTGCCAGTCGAAAGCTGCTAGGCTCCCACAATGAGCAGTTCTTC.

The table lists this clone with a count of one. The chain combines TRBV10-3 with TRBJ1-3; D unclear. Germline CDR1 and CDR2: ENHRY and SYGVKD. Trimming cost V 2 bases and J 5 bases, with 7 bases left between them. The CDR3 totals 13 residues. CDR3 sequence reads: CAISENTRNTIYF. DNA for the CDR3: TGTGCCATCAGTGAGAACACCAGAAACACCATATATTTT.

The chain carries TRBV28 and TRBJ1-4; D call uncertain. This CDR3 has 11 residues. In germline, CDR1 is MDHEN, CDR2 SYDVKM. V gave up 4 bases and J gave up 13 bases, with 10 bases separating them. The CDR3 bases are TGTGCCAGCAGTTCTAGAGTCGGACTGTTTTTT. Protein: CASSSRVGLFF.